This TCR beta chain comes out of a study of blood T cells in healthy people across ages. Study-wide findings and caveats: Per-million-T-cell TCR beta diversity fell roughly linearly with age.

Notes on this clonotype: Its antigen is currently unknown.

Germline lookup yields CDR1 ENHRY and CDR2 SYGVKD. The CDR3 has 12 amino acids. Trimming cost V 5 bases and J 8 bases, with 10 bases left between them. Next came a second PCR, run for about 7 to 12 cycles, which used a sample-barcoded 5' primer along with a J-beta primer mix. In TCRdb, the 5' RACE reads were re-called with MiXCR into one record per CDR3 protein. The table records some 710,000 distinct CDR3 sequences, more than 35% of them present only once. Sequencing was done on a sample of blood. The sequence was obtained from a man at least 80 years old in good health. The J gene is TRBJ2-1, the V gene TRBV10-3, with D perhaps matching TRBD1 or TRBD2 (6 bases each). CDR3 residues: CAISNREDEQFF. CDR3 in DNA: TGTGCCATCAGTAACAGGGAGGATGAGCAGTTCTTC.